A selection of T cell receptor beta chains follows, all from one sample in a study of T cells in localized non-small cell lung cancer. Clones were sequenced by immunoSEQ multiplex PCR, and TCRdb holds only the in-frame ones, with some missing. The sample has tens of thousands of clones; around 90% are singletons. The material sequenced was peripheral blood, taken before any cancer treatment. These TCRs come from a woman aged 35-75 years with stage I lung adenocarcinoma. CDR3s include the opening cysteine and the closing phenylalanine or tryptophan. The D gene is left open where the match is weak. Not all rows give a size; the values are once, few, many and, for expanded clones, a class.

j_call | d_call | v_call | clone_size | cdr3_nt | cdr3_aa
TRBJ2-7 | TRBD1 | TRBV4-2 | . | TGTGCCAGCAGCCAAGGTCACGGGACAGGGGATGGCGAGCAGTACTTC | CASSQGHGTGDGEQYF
TRBJ2-1 | . | TRBV7-2 | . | TGTGCCAGCAGCTTACAGGGGTTGGGTCACAATGAGCAGTTCTTC | CASSLQGLGHNEQFF
TRBJ2-1 | . | TRBV29-1 | . | TGCAGCGTTGCGCTTAAGATTGAAAAGTTCTTC | CSVALKIEKFF
TRBJ2-3 | TRBD2 | TRBV9 | . | TGTGCCAGCAGCGTAGAACTTCTAGCGGGGACAGATACGCAGTATTTT | CASSVELLAGTDTQYF
TRBJ1-1 | . | TRBV28 | . | TGTGCCAGTAGGAAGCAGCCAAACACTGAAGCTTTCTTT | CASRKQPNTEAFF
TRBJ2-2 | TRBD1 | TRBV28 | . | TGTGCCAGCAGTTTATTTGACAGGGGCGAGCTGTTTTTT | CASSLFDRGELFF
TRBJ1-4 | TRBD1 | TRBV28 | . | TGTGCCAGCAGAACTGCCGGGACAGGGCATGAAAAACTGTTTTTT | CASRTAGTGHEKLFF
TRBJ1-2 | . | TRBV30 | . | TGTGCCTGGAGTGTACAGGGCTATGGCTACACCTTC | CAWSVQGYGYTF
TRBJ2-1 | . | TRBV4-2 | . | TGTGCCAGCAGCCTGGATAGCTCGAGCTCCTACAATGAGCAGTTCTTC | CASSLDSSSSYNEQFF
TRBJ1-2 | . | TRBV7-2 | . | TGTGCCAGCAGCTTAGGTTCGAGGTATAGCTATGGCTACACCTTC | CASSLGSRYSYGYTF
TRBJ1-1 | . | TRBV7-2 | . | TGTGCCAGCAGCTTAAATTTGTGGAACACTGAAGCTTTCTTT | CASSLNLWNTEAFF
TRBJ1-6 | TRBD1 | TRBV4-2 | once | TGTGCCAGCAGCCAAGCATCCGGGGACAGGGTCCTAAGCTCCTATAATTCACCCCTCCACTTT | CASSQASGDRVLSSYNSPLHF
TRBJ1-1 | TRBD1 | TRBV28 | . | TGTGCCAGCAGTTTGATAGGGGGCAAATCTGAAGCTTTCTTT | CASSLIGGKSEAFF
TRBJ1-1 | . | TRBV15 | . | TGTGCCACCAGCAGTACGGGACGGCCGAAAGCTTTCTTT | CATSSTGRPKAFF
TRBJ2-2 | . | TRBV28 | . | TGTGCCAGCAGTTTAGGTCACACCGGGGAGCTGTTTTTT | CASSLGHTGELFF
TRBJ2-3 | . | TRBV2 | . | TGTGCCAGCAGTGCAGCGACAGATACGCAGTATTTT | CASSAATDTQYF
TRBJ1-5 | . | TRBV1 | . | TGCACCGAGTCAGGGGTTAGGGCTAATAGGGGCAATCAGCCCCAGCATTTT | CTESGVRANRGNQPQHF
TRBJ1-1 | . | TRBV10-3 | . | TGTGCCATCAGTGAGCCCACGGACAGAAACACTGAAGCTTTCTTT | CAISEPTDRNTEAFF
TRBJ1-1 | . | TRBV19 | . | TGTGCCAGTAGTATAGCCTGGCGGGAGAACACTGAAGCTTTCTTT | CASSIAWRENTEAFF
TRBJ1-2 | . | TRBV25-1 | few | TGTGCCAGCAGTGAAGGTCTGGGGCAGGGAAATGGCTACACCTTC | CASSEGLGQGNGYTF
TRBJ1-2 | TRBD1 | TRBV4-1 | . | TGCGCCAGCAGCCAGCCCGGGACAGGGGGTTATGGCTACACCTTC | CASSQPGTGGYGYTF
TRBJ1-1 | TRBD1 | TRBV18 | . | TGTGCCAGCTCACCACCGGGACAGGGGATCCCTGAAGCTTTCTTT | CASSPPGQGIPEAFF
TRBJ2-7 | TRBD2 | TRBV18 | . | TGTGCCAGCTCACCTACAGGACTAGCGGGGGGAGTGCAGTACTTC | CASSPTGLAGGVQYF
TRBJ1-2 | TRBD1 | TRBV30 | . | TGTGCCTGGAACAGGGGGTACGGCTACACCTTC | CAWNRGYGYTF
TRBJ1-3 | . | TRBV4-2 | . | TGTGCCAGCAGCCGAGACCTCTCTGGAAACACCATATATTTT | CASSRDLSGNTIYF
TRBJ2-7 | . | TRBV6-1 | . | TGTGCCAGCAGTGAAAGGGCAGATAGCTCCTACGAGCAGTACTTC | CASSERADSSYEQYF
TRBJ2-3 | TRBD2 | TRBV5-4 | . | TGTGCCAGCAGCTCCGGGACTAGCGGGGGGGCAGATACGCAGTATTTT | CASSSGTSGGADTQYF
TRBJ2-1 | TRBD2 | TRBV29-1 | . | TGCAGCGCCGGGGGGGTCGGCAATGAGCAGTTCTTC | CSAGGVGNEQFF
TRBJ2-3 | TRBD1 | TRBV5-5 | . | TGTGCCAGCAGTGCACAGGGGGCTACAGATACGCAGTATTTT | CASSAQGATDTQYF
TRBJ2-7 | . | TRBV9 | . | TGTGCCAGCAGTAGGGGTCGAGGACCGTCCGCCTACGAGCAGTACTTC | CASSRGRGPSAYEQYF
TRBJ2-1 | . | TRBV29-1 | . | TGCAGCGTTCGGACCCATGAGCAGTTCTTC | CSVRTHEQFF
TRBJ1-2 | TRBD1 | TRBV5-4 | . | TGTGCCAGCAGCCGACAGGGAAGGTATGGCTACACCTTC | CASSRQGRYGYTF
TRBJ1-2 | TRBD1 | TRBV18 | few | TGTGCCAGCTCCAAGGACAGGGAAGGCTACACCTTC | CASSKDREGYTF
TRBJ2-5 | . | TRBV6-5 | . | TGTGCCAGCAGTTACTATGAAAGAGAGACCCAGTACTTC | CASSYYERETQYF
TRBJ2-7 | . | TRBV2 | few | TGTGCCAGCAGCGGGTCTCAAACCCGAGGGGAGCAGTACTTC | CASSGSQTRGEQYF
TRBJ1-1 | . | TRBV19 | . | TGTGCCAGTAGTATAGTTGGGGGGAGCACTGAAGCTTTCTTT | CASSIVGGSTEAFF
TRBJ1-3 | TRBD1 | TRBV7-6 | once | TGTGCCAGCAGCTTGGACCGGACAGGGGGAAACACCATATATTTT | CASSLDRTGGNTIYF
TRBJ1-4 | . | TRBV7-9 | . | TGTGCCAGCAGCCGGGTACAGAGCAATGAAAAACTGTTTTTT | CASSRVQSNEKLFF
TRBJ2-7 | . | TRBV2 | once | TGTGCCAGCAGTGCAGCAGGCCAGTACGAGCAGTACTTC | CASSAAGQYEQYF
TRBJ1-4 | . | TRBV6-1 | . | TGTGCCAGCAGTGAAATCAACAGGCATGAAAAACTGTTTTTT | CASSEINRHEKLFF
TRBJ1-3 | TRBD1 | TRBV18 | . | TGTGCCAGCTCACAAGGACAGGGAGGTGGAAACACCATATATTTT | CASSQGQGGGNTIYF
TRBJ1-5 | . | TRBV7-2 | . | TGTGCCAGCAGCTTTGGATTCGGCAACAATCAGCCCCAGCATTTT | CASSFGFGNNQPQHF
TRBJ1-5 | . | TRBV2 | . | TGTGCCAGCAGTGACACAGATAGCAATCAGCCCCAGCATTTT | CASSDTDSNQPQHF
TRBJ2-2 | . | TRBV4-2 | . | TGTGCCAGCAGCCAAGCCGGGACTGCGAACACCGGGGAGCTGTTTTTT | CASSQAGTANTGELFF
TRBJ2-1 | . | TRBV7-9 | . | TGTGCCAGCAGCTTAGCGGGGAGCTCCTACAATGAGCAGTTCTTC | CASSLAGSSYNEQFF
TRBJ1-6 | . | TRBV6-5 | . | TGTGCCAGCAGCCGCCGGCCGCATAATTCACCCCTCCACTTT | CASSRRPHNSPLHF
TRBJ1-2 | . | TRBV28 | . | TGTGCCAGCAGTTTGACAGGATATGGCTACACCTTC | CASSLTGYGYTF
TRBJ2-3 | . | TRBV7-7 | . | TGTGCCAGCAGCCTATACACGACAGATACGCAGTATTTT | CASSLYTTDTQYF
TRBJ2-7 | . | TRBV7-2 | . | TGTGCCAGCAGCTTAGTCGTTGTGGGGGTCCGCTCCAGCTCCTACGAGCAGTACTTC | CASSLVVVGVRSSSYEQYF
TRBJ2-5 | . | TRBV14 | few | TGTGCCAGCAGCCTCGGGGCGTTGACGCAAGAGACCCAGTACTTC | CASSLGALTQETQYF